These 32 T cell receptor beta chains were all obtained from the same sample, sequenced in a study of beta chain features in type 1 diabetes. Study-level points and caveats: Among patients with Type 1 diabetes, TCRB CDR3s were moderately but significantly shorter in every one of the four CD4+ subsets.

Every isolated RNA sample was fully reverse transcribed, so sequencing captured expressed TCRB transcripts. Generated by immunoSEQ multiplex PCR, the TCRdb table keeps only in-frame clones and is missing some. The sample records under 850,000 clones, roughly 13% being singletons. For these TCRs, the target antigens are not known. The sequenced sample consisted of naive CD4+ T cells from blood. The receptors derive from a man aged 18 to 29 with type 1 diabetes.

This clone has a handful of counts. The chain joins TRBV25-1 to TRBJ1-1; no clear D gene. Trimming removed 5 bases at V and 3 bases at J, with 10 bases between. Per the germline V gene, CDR1 is MGHDK and CDR2 is SYGVNS. The CDR3 totals 13 residues. The CDR3 nucleotides read TGTGCCAGCAGTATCTCCGTGGACACTGAAGCTTTCTTT. This encodes CASSISVDTEAFF.

This clone was found a few times. The chain couples TRBV6-1 to TRBJ2-5; D call uncertain. The length of the CDR3 is 12 residues. The V end was cut by 6 bases, the J end by 1 base, with 6 bases between. Germline CDR1 MNHNS, CDR2 SASEGT. DNA of the CDR3: TGTGCCAGCAGGGCCCTCCAAGAGACCCAGTACTTC. This encodes CASRALQETQYF.

This clone was seen only a few times. This chain connects TRBV9 to TRBJ2-5; D may be TRBD1 or TRBD2 (5 bases each). This CDR3 has 14 amino acids. Germline lookup yields CDR1 SGDLS and CDR2 YYNGEE. Trimming pared 0 bases from V and 0 bases from J, leaving 6 bases between. The CDR3 reads CASSVVGDQETQYF. The CDR3 DNA follows: TGTGCCAGCAGCGTAGTGGGGGACCAAGAGACCCAGTACTTC.

The J gene is TRBJ1-2, the V gene TRBV28; D gene uncertain. From germline, CDR1 is MDHEN and CDR2 SYDVKM. The CDR3 has 13 residues. V was shortened by 6 bases and J by 4 bases, with 12 bases between the two germline ends. CDR3 region: CASRVRTIYGYTF. CDR3 nucleotide sequence: TGTGCCAGCAGGGTACGGACGATCTATGGCTACACCTTC.

The V gene is TRBV4-1, the J gene TRBJ2-1, with TRBD2 matching 9 bases. V lost 1 base, J lost 6 bases, and 10 bases stayed unmatched. Germline V gene lookup returns CDR1 MGHRA and CDR2 YSYEKL. There are 17 residues in the CDR3. DNA of the CDR3: TGCGCCAGCAGCCAAGGAGGTAGCGGGGGCGGTGGCAATGAGCAGTTCTTC. Its protein is CASSQGGSGGGGNEQFF.

Only a few counts were recorded for this clone. This sample also contains other DNA sequences that code for the same CDR3. V and J are TRBV2 and TRBJ2-2; 13 bases map to TRBD2. Losses at the gene ends were 3 bases for V and 5 bases for J; bases not matched to a gene: 0. The CDR3 is 15 amino acids. Germline-derived CDR1 and CDR2 are SNHLY and FYNNEI. Here the CDR3 reads CASSEGLAGTGELFF. The CDR3, as DNA: TGTGCCAGCAGTGAGGGACTAGCGGGGACCGGGGAGCTGTTTTTT.

This chain links TRBV28 with TRBJ1-1, with D possibly being TRBD1 (6 bases). Per the germline V gene, CDR1 is MDHEN and CDR2 is SYDVKM. With 4 bases removed from V and 1 base from J, the gap between germline ends came to 10 bases. This CDR3 has 14 residues. The chain's CDR3 is CASSSQGGNTEAFF. The CDR3 nucleotides read TGTGCCAGCAGTTCACAGGGCGGGAACACTGAAGCTTTCTTT.

This chain joins TRBV6-1 and TRBJ2-5, with a possible D match to TRBD1 (6 bases). With 7 bases removed from V and 2 bases from J, the gap between germline ends came to 11 bases. Germline-derived CDR1 and CDR2 are MNHNS and SASEGT. There are 13 residues in the CDR3. Here the CDR3 reads CASIQGLQETQYF. The CDR3 region has the DNA TGTGCCAGCATTCAGGGGCTTCAAGAGACCCAGTACTTC.

The chain has TRBV6-4 and TRBJ1-5; D is unclear. V was cut by 4 bases and J by 7 bases, with 14 bases left in between. Germline V gene sequence: CDR1 MRHNA, CDR2 SNTAGT. The CDR3 has 14 amino acids. The CDR3 region has the DNA TGTGCCAGCAGTGCCGAAGTCGAAGGGCAGCCCCAGCATTTT. Residues: CASSAEVEGQPQHF.

In DNA, the CDR3 is TGTGCCAGCTCACCACTAACGGATTACGAGCAGTACTTC. Translated: CASSPLTDYEQYF. The chain has TRBV18 and TRBJ2-7; D not resolved. In germline, CDR1 is KGHSH, CDR2 LQKENI. The V end lost 1 base, the J end lost 4 bases, and 8 bases lay between the germline ends. The CDR3 length is 13 residues.

Written as DNA, the CDR3 is TGCGCCAGCAGCTGGGGGACAGGGCTGAATGAGCAGTTCTTC. This sequence encodes CASSWGTGLNEQFF. The chain links TRBV5-1 to TRBJ2-1, with 9 bases identical to TRBD1. Germline CDR1 SGHRS, CDR2 YFSETQ. The CDR3 has 14 amino acids. Losses at the gene ends were 3 bases for V and 7 bases for J; bases not matched to a gene: 5.

The chain is built from TRBV6-5 and TRBJ2-5; no definite D call. V was cut by 2 bases and J by 5 bases, with 3 bases left in between. This CDR3 has 11 residues. CDR1 MNHEY and CDR2 SVGAGI come from the germline V gene. The CDR3 DNA follows: TGTGCCAGCAGTTACGCGGAGACCCAGTACTTC. Its protein product is CASSYAETQYF.

A few counts support this clone. The rearrangement uses TRBV4-1 and TRBJ1-4; 8 bases match TRBD1. The CDR3 consists of 15 residues. The germline gives CDR1 MGHRA, CDR2 YSYEKL. Unmatched junction bases numbered 9, after V lost 7 bases and J lost 5 bases. The CDR3 nucleotides are TGCGCCAGCATCCCATGGCAGGGGGCAAATGAAAAACTGTTTTTT. Amino acids: CASIPWQGANEKLFF.

V usage is TRBV9 and J usage is TRBJ2-2; the match to TRBD1 covers 9 bases. Germline CDR1 is SGDLS and CDR2 is YYNGEE. The CDR3 is 18 residues long. V gave up 6 bases and J gave up 4 bases; unmatched junction bases: 16. CDR3 sequence: CASTPYPPRQGGTGELFF. The DNA of the CDR3 is TGTGCCAGCACCCCGTACCCTCCCAGACAGGGGGGCACCGGGGAGCTGTTTTTT.

This clone has more than one count but fewer than ten. This rearrangement joins TRBV5-6 to TRBJ1-2, with 7 bases identical to TRBD1. CDR3 length: 14 residues. The trim removed 1 base at V and 5 bases at J, leaving 5 bases unmatched. Germline-derived CDR1 and CDR2 are SGHDT and YYEEEE. The CDR3 coding sequence is TGTGCCAGCAGCTTGAGGGGGCGTTCTTATGGCTACACCTTC. It translates to CASSLRGRSYGYTF.

This clone was seen a few times. The chain combines TRBV2 with TRBJ1-6; 9 positions match TRBD1. The germline gives CDR1 SNHLY, CDR2 FYNNEI. The CDR3 extends over 15 amino acids. Trimming at V came to 6 bases and at J to 6 bases, leaving 6 bases not matched to a gene. In nucleotides, the CDR3 is TGTGCCAGCAGACCACAGGGGGCTCCTAATTCACCCCTCCACTTT. It is translated as CASRPQGAPNSPLHF.

The gene calls are TRBV7-2 and TRBJ2-7; D may correspond to TRBD1 or TRBD2 (5 bases each). CDR1 and CDR2 from the germline V gene are SGHTA and FQGNSA. The V and J ends lost 1 base and 7 bases respectively, with 14 bases between them. CDR3 length: 14 amino acids. The CDR3 DNA reads TGTGCCAGCAGCTTAGGAGGGGATGGTAGAGAGCAGTACTTC. Translated: CASSLGGDGREQYF.

This clone was observed a few times. The genes are TRBV2 and TRBJ2-7; 11 bases line up with TRBD2. The CDR3 sequence is 13 residues long. Per germline, CDR1 SNHLY and CDR2 FYNNEI. After removal of 6 bases from V and 6 bases from J, the junction contained 4 bases not matched to a gene. The CDR3 is CASRTSGVAEQYF. The CDR3 DNA is TGTGCCAGCAGGACTAGCGGGGTTGCCGAGCAGTACTTC.

This chain links TRBV5-4 with TRBJ2-5; D perhaps matches TRBD1 (6 bases). This CDR3 has 13 amino acids. The V gene lost 4 bases and the J gene lost 2 bases, with 9 bases spanning the gap. CDR1 and CDR2 (germline): SGHNT, YYREEE (reference sequence). The CDR3 region is CASSPGTQETQYF. CDR3 in DNA: TGTGCCAGCAGCCCGGGGACACAAGAGACCCAGTACTTC.

In its sample, this clone was seen a few times. The chain uses TRBV11-2 and TRBJ1-2; TRBD1 might be the D (5 bases). The CDR3 spans 13 residues. Germline V gene sequence: CDR1 SGHAT, CDR2 FQNNGV. V was shortened by 4 bases and J by 2 bases, with 8 bases between the two germline ends. The DNA of the CDR3 is TGTGCCAGCAGCTGGGACGGCAACTATGGCTACACCTTC. This translates into CASSWDGNYGYTF. The complete variable domain, with remaining parts taken from reference TRBV11-2 and TRBJ1-2, reads EAGVAQSPRYKIIEKRQSVAFWCNPISGHATLYWYQQILGQGPKLLIQFQNNGVVDDSQLPKDRFSAERLKGVDSTLKIQPAKLEDSAVYLCASSWDGNYGYTFGSGTRLTVV.

This clone was observed a few times. The chain couples TRBV10-3 to TRBJ2-5; D is perhaps TRBD1 or TRBD2 (5 bases each). CDR1 is ENHRY, CDR2 SYGVKD, per germline. The CDR3 extends over 14 amino acids. V lost 6 bases and J 2 bases, leaving 13 bases between the germline ends. In DNA, the CDR3 is TGTGCCATCAGGCCGGGACCTCTACAAGAGACCCAGTACTTC. Residues: CAIRPGPLQETQYF.

CDR3 sequence reads: CASSSRTASSYEQYF. The CDR3 DNA reads as TGTGCCAGCAGCTCTCGGACAGCGAGCTCCTACGAGCAGTACTTC. This chain connects TRBV11-2 to TRBJ2-7, with a tentative D call TRBD1 (6 bases). V was pared by 4 bases and J by 0 bases, with 13 bases between. The CDR3 is 15 amino acids. Germline lookup yields CDR1 SGHAT and CDR2 FQNNGV. The full variable domain, rest sourced from reference TRBV11-2 and TRBJ2-7, is EAGVAQSPRYKIIEKRQSVAFWCNPISGHATLYWYQQILGQGPKLLIQFQNNGVVDDSQLPKDRFSAERLKGVDSTLKIQPAKLEDSAVYLCASSSRTASSYEQYFGPGTRLTVT.

The chain employs TRBV10-3 and TRBJ1-2; 7 bases line up with TRBD1. This CDR3 is built from 12 residues. In germline, CDR1 is ENHRY, CDR2 SYGVKD. V trimming: 10 bases; J trimming: 10 bases; junction bases outside the gene matches: 12. CDR3 sequence (DNA): TGTGCCACCGGCGGACAGGCTGTAGACTACACCTTC. It is translated as CATGGQAVDYTF.

This clone has a handful of counts. The V call is TRBV6-6, the J call TRBJ2-7; the D gene is possibly TRBD2 (6 bases). Germline CDR1 and CDR2: MNHNY and SVGAGI (reference sequence). The CDR3 has 14 residues. The germline V and J ends were trimmed by 6 bases and 6 bases, with 18 bases remaining between them. Written as DNA, the CDR3 is TGTGCCAGCAGGGCGACGGGAGAAAGCCCCGAGCAGTACTTC. Amino acids: CASRATGESPEQYF.

This chain's CDR3 is CASSLSGGVSFNEQFF. The CDR3 bases are TGTGCCAGCAGCCTGTCAGGGGGCGTATCTTTCAATGAGCAGTTCTTC. The rearrangement joins TRBV4-2 to TRBJ2-1, with TRBD1 matching 8 bases. CDR3 length equals 16 residues. Per germline, CDR1 LGHNA and CDR2 YNFKEQ. The trim removed 4 bases at V and 6 bases at J, leaving 11 bases unmatched.

There are a few counts of this clone. V is TRBV27 and J is TRBJ1-2; the D gene is possibly TRBD1 (6 bases). CDR1 is MNHEY and CDR2 is SMNVEV in the germline V gene (reference sequence). This CDR3 comprises 15 residues. Trimming pared 5 bases from V and 2 bases from J, leaving 15 bases between. In DNA, the CDR3 is TGTGCCAGCAGTGCCGGAGCAGGGGCGAACTATGGCTACACCTTC. It encodes CASSAGAGANYGYTF.

This clone came up a few times. V and J are TRBV2 and TRBJ2-5; TRBD1 matches 7 bases. The V and J ends lost 4 bases and 1 base, in that order; junction bases with no gene match: 6. The CDR3 sequence is 15 residues long. The germline gives CDR1 SNHLY, CDR2 FYNNEI. The CDR3 loop reads CASSVLGQTQETQYF. In nucleotides, the CDR3 is TGTGCCAGCAGTGTACTGGGACAGACCCAAGAGACCCAGTACTTC.

The chain couples TRBV7-9 to TRBJ1-2; no clear D gene. CDR3 size: 13 residues. V was pared by 1 base and J by 6 bases, with 9 bases between. Germline values: CDR1 SEHNR, CDR2 FQNEAQ (reference sequence). CDR3 residues: CASSLGTDDGYTF. The CDR3 DNA follows: TGTGCCAGCAGCTTAGGCACGGACGATGGCTACACCTTC.

This clone was counted only a few times. This sequence joins TRBV7-8 and TRBJ2-4; no reliable D call. CDR3 length: 16 residues. V lost 1 base and J 1 base, leaving 11 bases between the germline ends. Germline CDR1 is SGHVS and CDR2 is FQNEAQ. CDR3 sequence reads: CASSLEMSLAKNIQYF. DNA of the CDR3: TGTGCCAGCAGCTTAGAAATGAGTCTCGCCAAAAACATTCAGTACTTC.

This clone has more than one count but fewer than ten. The V call is TRBV6-5, the J call TRBJ1-1, with D possibly being TRBD1 (5 bases). This CDR3 comprises 13 residues. Germline V gene sequence: CDR1 MNHEY, CDR2 SVGAGI. Trimming left V 5 bases short and J 4 bases short, with 11 bases between. CDR3 DNA: TGTGCCAGCAGTATCAGGGTTGGCACTGAAGCTTTCTTT. As protein: CASSIRVGTEAFF.

There are a few counts of this clone. The V call is TRBV7-9, the J call TRBJ1-4; unclear D gene. This CDR3 is built from 13 residues. V was clipped by 4 bases and J by 3 bases, with 6 bases between them. The V gene's germline CDR1 is SEHNR and CDR2 FQNEAQ (reference sequence). CDR3 nucleotides: TGTGCCAGCAGCTCATACCCTAATGAAAAACTGTTTTTT. Residues: CASSSYPNEKLFF. Looking up the rest from reference TRBV7-9 and TRBJ1-4 gives the full variable domain: DTGVSQNPRHKITKRGQNVTFRCDPISEHNRLYWYRQTLGQGPEFLTYFQNEAQLEKSRLLSDRFSAERPKGSFSTLEIQRTEQGDSAMYLCASSSYPNEKLFFGSGTQLSVL.

The table lists this clone with a few counts. The chain employs TRBV7-2 and TRBJ2-1, with 9 bases aligning to TRBD1. With V trimmed by 4 bases and J by 2 bases, 3 bases remained unmatched. Germline V gives CDR1 SGHTA, CDR2 FQGNSA. The CDR3 runs to 15 residues. The CDR3 region has the DNA TGTGCCAGCAGCTCAGACAGGGGGGCCTACAATGAGCAGTTCTTC. The encoded protein is CASSSDRGAYNEQFF. The variable domain in full, with the rest retrieved from reference TRBV7-2 and TRBJ2-1, is GAGVSQSPSNKVTEKGKDVELRCDPISGHTALYWYRQSLGQGLEFLIYFQGNSAPDKSGLPSDRFSAERTGGSVSTLTIQRTQQEDSAVYLCASSSDRGAYNEQFFGPGTRLTVL.